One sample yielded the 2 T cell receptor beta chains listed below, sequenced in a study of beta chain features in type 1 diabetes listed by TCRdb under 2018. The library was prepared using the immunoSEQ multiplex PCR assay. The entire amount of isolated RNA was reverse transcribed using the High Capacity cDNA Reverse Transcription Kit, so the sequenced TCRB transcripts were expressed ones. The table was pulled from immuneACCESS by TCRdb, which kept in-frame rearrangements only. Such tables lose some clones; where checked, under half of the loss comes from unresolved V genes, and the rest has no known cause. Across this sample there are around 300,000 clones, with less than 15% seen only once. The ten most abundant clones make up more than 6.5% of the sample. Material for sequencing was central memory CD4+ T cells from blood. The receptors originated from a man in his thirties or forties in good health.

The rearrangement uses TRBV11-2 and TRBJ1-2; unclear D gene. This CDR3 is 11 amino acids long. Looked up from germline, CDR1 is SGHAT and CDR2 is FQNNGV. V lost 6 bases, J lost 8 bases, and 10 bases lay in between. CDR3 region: CASRPLVGYTF. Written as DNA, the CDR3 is TGTGCCAGCAGGCCTTTAGTGGGCTACACCTTC.

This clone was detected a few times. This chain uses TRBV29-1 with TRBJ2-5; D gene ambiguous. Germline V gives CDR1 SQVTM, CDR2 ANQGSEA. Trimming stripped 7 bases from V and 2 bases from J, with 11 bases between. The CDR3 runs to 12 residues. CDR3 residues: CSARISQETQYF. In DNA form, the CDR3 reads TGCAGCGCAAGGATATCGCAAGAGACCCAGTACTTC.